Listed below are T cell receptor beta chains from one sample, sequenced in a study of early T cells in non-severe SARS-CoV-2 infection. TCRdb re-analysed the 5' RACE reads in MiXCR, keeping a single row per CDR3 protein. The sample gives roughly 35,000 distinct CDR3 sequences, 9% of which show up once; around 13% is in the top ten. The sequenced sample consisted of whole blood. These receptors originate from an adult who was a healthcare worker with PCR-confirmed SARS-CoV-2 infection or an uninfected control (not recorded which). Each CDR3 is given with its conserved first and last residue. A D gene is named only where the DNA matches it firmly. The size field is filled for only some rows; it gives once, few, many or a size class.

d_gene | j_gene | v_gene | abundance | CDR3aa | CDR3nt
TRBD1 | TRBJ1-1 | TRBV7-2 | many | CASSNNRGTEAFF | TGTGCCAGCAGCAATAACAGGGGCACTGAAGCTTTCTTT
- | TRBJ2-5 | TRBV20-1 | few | CSARAPVSYQETQYF | TGCAGTGCTAGAGCCCCCGTGAGTTACCAAGAGACCCAGTACTTC
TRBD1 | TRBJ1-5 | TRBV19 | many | CASTKGQLHQPQHF | TGTGCCAGTACGAAGGGACAGCTACATCAGCCCCAGCATTTT
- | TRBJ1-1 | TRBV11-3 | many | CASSLLAETEAFF | TGTGCCAGCAGCTTACTTGCAGAGACTGAAGCTTTCTTT
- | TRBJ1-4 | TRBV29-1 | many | CSVGAESGKLFF | TGCAGCGTCGGGGCTGAATCGGGAAAACTGTTTTTT
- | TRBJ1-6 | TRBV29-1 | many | CSASTGNNSPLHF | TGCAGCGCCTCCACAGGGAACAATTCACCCCTCCACTTT
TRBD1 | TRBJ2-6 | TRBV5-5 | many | CASSVTGTGGAGGGANVLTF | TGTGCCAGCAGCGTAACCGGGACAGGGGGCGCAGGAGGTGGGGCCAACGTCCTGACTTTC
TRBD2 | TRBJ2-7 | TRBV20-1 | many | CSARPAGVGFYEQYF | TGCAGTGCTAGGCCAGCGGGGGTCGGGTTCTACGAGCAGTACTTC
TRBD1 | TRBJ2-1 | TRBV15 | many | CATSRGRGRIYNEQFF | TGTGCCACCAGCAGGGGCAGGGGGCGCATATACAATGAGCAGTTCTTC
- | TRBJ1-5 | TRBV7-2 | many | CASSVDSGGQPQHF | TGTGCCAGCAGCGTGGACAGCGGAGGGCAGCCCCAGCATTTT
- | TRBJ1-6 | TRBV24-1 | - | CATSVRRGAYNSPLHF | TGTGCCACCAGTGTTCGGCGCGGGGCCTATAATTCACCCCTCCACTTT
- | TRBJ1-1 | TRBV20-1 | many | CSAVTGGQNTEAFF | TGCAGTGCTGTGACAGGTGGGCAGAACACTGAAGCTTTCTTT
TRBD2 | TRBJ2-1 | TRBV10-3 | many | CAISSLTSVGEQFF | TGTGCCATCAGTTCTTTAACTAGCGTCGGTGAGCAGTTCTTC
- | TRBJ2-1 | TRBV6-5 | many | CASSYSIGVTTNEQFF | TGTGCCAGCAGTTACTCGATAGGTGTTACCACCAATGAGCAGTTCTTC
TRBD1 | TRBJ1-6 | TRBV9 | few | CASGEGQNSPLHF | TGTGCCAGCGGGGAGGGACAGAATTCACCCCTCCACTTT
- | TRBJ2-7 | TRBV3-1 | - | CASSPTDYYEQYF | TGTGCCAGCAGTCCAACCGATTACTACGAGCAGTACTTC
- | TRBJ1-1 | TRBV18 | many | CASSPGQEGNTEAFF | TGTGCCAGCTCACCAGGGCAGGAGGGGAACACTGAAGCTTTCTTT
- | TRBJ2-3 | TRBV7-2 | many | CASSHANRADTQYF | TGTGCCAGCAGCCATGCAAACCGAGCCGATACGCAGTATTTT